Detailed here is one T cell receptor (beta chain). Its target is unknown. V was clipped by 4 bases and J by 0 bases; unmatched bases: 3. The CDR3 loop spans 14 amino acids. The germline V gene encodes CDR1 SEHNR and CDR2 FQNEAQ (reference sequence). The authors reverse transcribed all of the isolated RNA, so sequencing captured expressed TCRB transcripts. Assay used: immunoSEQ multiplex PCR; TCRdb lists only in-frame clones, some missing. The sample holds about 360,000 clones; about 12% are singletons and the top ten take more than 0.015%. The entry originates in a study of beta chain features in type 1 diabetes. Whole-study findings and limits: Researchers reported that naive, central memory and Treg TCRB repertoires appeared more similar in patients than in healthy donors. A PCR bias possibly favoring shorter templates would apply equally to patients and controls. Among all four CD4+ subsets, Type 1 diabetes patients had TCRB CDR3s that were moderately but significantly shorter.

This receptor was identified in a man between 18 and 29 years old in good health. The sequenced material came from naive CD4+ T cells from blood. This chain links TRBV7-9 with TRBJ2-7, with TRBD1 identical over 7 bases. The CDR3 reads CASSWYRGSYEQYF. DNA of the CDR3: TGTGCCAGCAGCTGGTACAGGGGCTCCTACGAGCAGTACTTC. The complete variable domain, with remaining parts taken from reference TRBV7-9 and TRBJ2-7, reads DTGVSQNPRHKITKRGQNVTFRCDPISEHNRLYWYRQTLGQGPEFLTYFQNEAQLEKSRLLSDRFSAERPKGSFSTLEIQRTEQGDSAMYLCASSWYRGSYEQYFGPGTRLTVT.